The entry below gives a single TCR beta chain sequence along with its context. Its antigen is unknown. At one boundary the junction diverges from the germline segment, which might be a read error. This specimen belongs to a study of T cell responses to AZD1222 COVID-19 vaccine. Notes on the study in general: The number of AZD1222 recipients seropositive at baseline was only 5 to 7. Repertoires were obtained solely post-peak T cell response. Donors were largely white British and mainly female; clonal diversity was possibly underestimated.

Using immunoSEQ multiplex PCR, the repertoire was profiled, and TCRdb retains in-frame clones only, with some absent. The sample yields 200,000 or so clones, about 93% seen once. CDR1 is GTSNPN, CDR2 SVGIG, per germline (reference sequence). This CDR3 is 13 amino acids long. The receptor's source is an adult in good health. The material was peripheral blood, obtained on day 0 of MenACWY control vaccination. The rearrangement joins TRBV30 to TRBJ1-1; D is ambiguous. In DNA form, the CDR3 reads TGTGCCTGGAGCGGGCCTATTATAAGCTTTCTCCCCTTT. Its translation is CAWSGPIISFLPF. Based on the CDR3 plus reference TRBV30 and TRBJ1-1, the full variable domain is SQTIHQWPATLVQPVGSPLSLECTVEGTSNPNLYWYRQAAGRGLQLLFYSVGIGQISSEVPQNLSASRPQDRQFILSSKKLLLSDSGFYLCAWSGPIISFLPFGQGTRLTVV.